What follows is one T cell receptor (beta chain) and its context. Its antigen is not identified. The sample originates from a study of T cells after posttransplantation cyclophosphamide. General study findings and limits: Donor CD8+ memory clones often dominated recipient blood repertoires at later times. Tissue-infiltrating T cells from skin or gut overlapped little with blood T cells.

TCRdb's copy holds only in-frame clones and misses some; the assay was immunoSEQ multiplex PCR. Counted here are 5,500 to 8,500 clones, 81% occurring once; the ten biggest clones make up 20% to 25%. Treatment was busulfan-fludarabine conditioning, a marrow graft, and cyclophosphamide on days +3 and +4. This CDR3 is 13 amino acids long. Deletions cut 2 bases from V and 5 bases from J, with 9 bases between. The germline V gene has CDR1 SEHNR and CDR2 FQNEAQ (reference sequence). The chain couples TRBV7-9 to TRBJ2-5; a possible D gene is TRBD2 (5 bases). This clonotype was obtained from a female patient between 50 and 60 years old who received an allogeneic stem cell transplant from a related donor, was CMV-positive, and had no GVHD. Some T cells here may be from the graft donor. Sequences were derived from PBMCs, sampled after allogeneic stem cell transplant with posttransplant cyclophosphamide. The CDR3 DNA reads TGTGCCAGCAGCTTAATTGGCGGGGAGACCCAGTACTTC. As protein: CASSLIGGETQYF.